The source of this T cell receptor (beta chain) is a study of cytomegalovirus exposure and HLA in healthy donors. CDR1 is SGHTA and CDR2 is FQGNSA in the germline V gene. The J segment lost 4 bases and the V segment lost 5 bases, leaving 7 bases of the junction unmatched. CDR3 length equals 14 residues. The PCR used 60 Vbeta and 13 Jbeta primers. Measured with immunoSEQ multiplex PCR; TCRdb has only the in-frame clones, and not every one. The repertoire holds roughly 180,000 clones, with 75% to 90% as singletons. In regard to this clone: What it binds is not known.

Study-wide findings and caveats: For TCR beta chains, V- and J-gene trimming was later linked to a missense DCLRE1C variant. Presence/absence analyses assumed roughly uniform sequencing depth across donors. Published work reported that the classifier diagnosed cytomegalovirus status with high specificity and sensitivity.

The chain carries TRBV7-2 and TRBJ2-7; TRBD1 aligns across 8 bases. The clonotype was recovered from a young man in good health and CMV-seropositive. The sample taken for sequencing was PBMCs. CDR3 coding DNA: TGTGCCAGCAGCCAGGACAGGGTTACGTACGAGCAGTACTTC. This codes for CASSQDRVTYEQYF.